The entry below describes one T cell receptor (beta chain). Antigen unknown. CDR1 is KGHSH, CDR2 LQKENI, per germline. Trimming left V 3 bases short and J 5 bases short, with 17 bases between. The CDR3 has 16 amino acids. These data come from a study of T cell responses to AZD1222 COVID-19 vaccine. The table came from immunoSEQ multiplex PCR; TCRdb's copy has only in-frame clones and leaves some out. Altogether 150,000 to 200,000 clones are present, 75% to 90% being singletons, with the ten largest covering roughly 6%. Findings and limits, study-wide: In the spike-specific TCR repertoire, nearly half reportedly target unmutated variant regions. Following two doses of AZD1222, Spike-specific TCR breadth and depth rose.

This sample comprised peripheral blood, obtained on day 0 of AZD1222 vaccination. The genes are TRBV18 and TRBJ1-5, with unresolved D. This TCR was sampled from an adult in good health. CDR3 nucleotides: TGTGCCAGCTCACCCGGCACTGGGCAAGTAGATCAGCCCCAGCATTTT. Amino acids: CASSPGTGQVDQPQHF. The complete variable domain, with remaining parts taken from reference TRBV18 and TRBJ1-5, reads NAGVMQNPRHLVRRRGQEARLRCSPMKGHSHVYWYRQLPEEGLKFMVYLQKENIIDESGMPKERFSAEFPKEGPSILRIQQVVRGDSAAYFCASSPGTGQVDQPQHFGDGTRLSIL.